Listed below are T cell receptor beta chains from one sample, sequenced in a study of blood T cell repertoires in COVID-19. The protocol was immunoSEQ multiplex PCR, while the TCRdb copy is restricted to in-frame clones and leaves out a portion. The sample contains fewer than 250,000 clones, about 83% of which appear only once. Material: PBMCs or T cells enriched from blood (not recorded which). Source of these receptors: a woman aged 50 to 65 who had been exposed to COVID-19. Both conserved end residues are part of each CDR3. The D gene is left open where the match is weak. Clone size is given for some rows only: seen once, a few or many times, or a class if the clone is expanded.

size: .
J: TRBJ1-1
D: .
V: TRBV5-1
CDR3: CASKPGGRLNTEAFF
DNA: TGCGCCAGCAAACCGGGGGGGCGTCTGAACACTGAAGCTTTCTTT

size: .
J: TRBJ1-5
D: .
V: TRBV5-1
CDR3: CASSFETEGPQHF
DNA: TGCGCCAGCAGCTTTGAGACCGAGGGGCCCCAGCATTTT

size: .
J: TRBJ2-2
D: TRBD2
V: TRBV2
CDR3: CASSVWVSGDGELFF
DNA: TGTGCCAGCAGTGTTTGGGTTAGCGGGGACGGGGAGCTGTTTTTT

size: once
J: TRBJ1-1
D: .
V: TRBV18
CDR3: CASSPMSRRDTEAFF
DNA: TGTGCCAGCTCACCTATGTCGAGGCGGGACACTGAAGCTTTCTTT

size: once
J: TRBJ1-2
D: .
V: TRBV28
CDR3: CASSLQPRFGNTF
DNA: TGTGCCAGCAGTTTACAGCCAAGGTTCGGGAACACCTTC

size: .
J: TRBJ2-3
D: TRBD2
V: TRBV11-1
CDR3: CASCTGTSGGTDTQYF
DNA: TGTGCCAGCTGTACTGGGACTAGCGGGGGGACAGATACGCAGTATTTT

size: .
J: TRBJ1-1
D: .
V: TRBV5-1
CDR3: CASSLLSGGTEAFF
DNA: TGCGCCAGCAGCTTGTTATCGGGGGGCACTGAAGCTTTCTTT

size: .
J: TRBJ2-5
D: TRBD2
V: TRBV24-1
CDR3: CATSFPGGGGQETQYF
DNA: TGTGCCACCAGCTTCCCGGGGGGAGGAGGGCAGGAGACCCAGTACTTC

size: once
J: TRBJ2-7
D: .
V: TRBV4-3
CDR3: CASSQDWGLYEQYF
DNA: TGCGCCAGCAGCCAAGATTGGGGGCTCTACGAGCAGTACTTC

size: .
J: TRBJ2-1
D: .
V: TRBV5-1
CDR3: CASSSATTYFNNEQFF
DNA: TGCGCCAGCAGCTCCGCGACTACGTACTTCAACAATGAGCAGTTCTTC

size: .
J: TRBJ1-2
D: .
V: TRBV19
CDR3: CASSIGLVHYGYTF
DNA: TGTGCCAGTAGTATCGGACTGGTACACTATGGCTACACCTTC

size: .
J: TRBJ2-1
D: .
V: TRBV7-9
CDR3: CASSLYGEQFF
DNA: TGTGCCAGCAGCTTATACGGTGAGCAGTTCTTC

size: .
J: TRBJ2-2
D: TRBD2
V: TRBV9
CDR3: CASSVSIRGEEGELFF
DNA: TGTGCCAGCAGCGTATCCATACGGGGGGAGGAAGGGGAGCTGTTTTTT

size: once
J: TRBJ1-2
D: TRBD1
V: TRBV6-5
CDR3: CATQGDRDYGYTF
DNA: TGTGCCACCCAGGGGGACCGAGACTATGGCTACACCTTC

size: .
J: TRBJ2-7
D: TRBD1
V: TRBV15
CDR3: CATSRDNPGQGLDEQYF
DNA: TGTGCCACCAGCAGAGATAACCCGGGACAGGGCCTAGACGAGCAGTACTTC

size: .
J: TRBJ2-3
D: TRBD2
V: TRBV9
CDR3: CASSVLSSGSTDTQYF
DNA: TGTGCCAGCAGCGTATTATCTAGCGGAAGCACAGATACGCAGTATTTT

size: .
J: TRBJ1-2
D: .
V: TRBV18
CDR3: CASSPQAGPGYTF
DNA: TGTGCCAGCTCACCGCAGGCAGGGCCTGGCTACACCTTC

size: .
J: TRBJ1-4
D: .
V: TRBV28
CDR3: CASISSGTNEKLFF
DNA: TGTGCCAGTATCTCCTCAGGAACTAATGAAAAACTGTTTTTT

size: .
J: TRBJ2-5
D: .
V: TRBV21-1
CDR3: CASSKFGPINPGTGRQETQYF
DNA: TGTGCCAGCAGCAAATTCGGTCCGATCAACCCCGGTACAGGGCGGCAAGAGACCCAGTACTTC

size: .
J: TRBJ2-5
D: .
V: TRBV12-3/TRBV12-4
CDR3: CASSTVWWMDF
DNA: TGTGCCAGCAGCACAGTATGGTGGATGGACTTC

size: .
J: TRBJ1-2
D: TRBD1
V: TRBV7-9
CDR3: CASSWQGGYGYTF
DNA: TGTGCCAGCAGTTGGCAGGGGGGCTATGGCTACACCTTC

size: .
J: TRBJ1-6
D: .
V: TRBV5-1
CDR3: CASSLVGEGDSPLHF
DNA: TGCGCCAGCAGCTTGGTGGGGGAGGGAGATTCACCCCTCCACTTT

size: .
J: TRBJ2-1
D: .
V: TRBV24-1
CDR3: CATSDPRPTGENEQFF
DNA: TGTGCCACCAGTGACCCCCGCCCGACGGGGGAAAATGAGCAGTTCTTC

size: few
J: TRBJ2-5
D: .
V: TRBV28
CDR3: CASSLQEATQYF
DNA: TGTGCCAGCAGTTTACAGGAGGCGACCCAGTACTTC

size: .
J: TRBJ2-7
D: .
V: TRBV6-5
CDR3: CASGAAAGYEQYF
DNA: TGTGCCAGCGGGGCGGCTGCCGGCTACGAGCAGTACTTC

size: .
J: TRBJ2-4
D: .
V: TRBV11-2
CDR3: CASSLGAGWVNIQYF
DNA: TGTGCCAGCAGCTTAGGGGCAGGATGGGTTAACATTCAGTACTTC

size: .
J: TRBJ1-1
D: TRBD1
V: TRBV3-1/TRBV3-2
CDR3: CASTLQGAGTEAFF
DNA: TGTGCCAGCACCCTACAGGGGGCAGGCACTGAAGCTTTCTTT

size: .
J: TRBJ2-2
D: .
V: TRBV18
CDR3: CASSAGSGPGELFF
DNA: TGTGCCAGCTCAGCAGGGTCAGGACCCGGGGAGCTGTTTTTT

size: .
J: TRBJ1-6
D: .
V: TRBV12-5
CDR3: CASKGGGYGNSPLHF
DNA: TGTGCTAGTAAAGGTGGGGGGTACGGGAACTCACCCCTCCACTTT

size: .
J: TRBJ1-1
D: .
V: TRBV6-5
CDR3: CASSLEGTEAFF
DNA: TGTGCCAGCAGTCTAGAGGGCACTGAAGCTTTCTTT

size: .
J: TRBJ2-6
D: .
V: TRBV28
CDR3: CASSLTGTGANVLTF
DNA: TGTGCCAGCAGTTTAACGGGTACCGGGGCCAACGTCCTGACTTTC